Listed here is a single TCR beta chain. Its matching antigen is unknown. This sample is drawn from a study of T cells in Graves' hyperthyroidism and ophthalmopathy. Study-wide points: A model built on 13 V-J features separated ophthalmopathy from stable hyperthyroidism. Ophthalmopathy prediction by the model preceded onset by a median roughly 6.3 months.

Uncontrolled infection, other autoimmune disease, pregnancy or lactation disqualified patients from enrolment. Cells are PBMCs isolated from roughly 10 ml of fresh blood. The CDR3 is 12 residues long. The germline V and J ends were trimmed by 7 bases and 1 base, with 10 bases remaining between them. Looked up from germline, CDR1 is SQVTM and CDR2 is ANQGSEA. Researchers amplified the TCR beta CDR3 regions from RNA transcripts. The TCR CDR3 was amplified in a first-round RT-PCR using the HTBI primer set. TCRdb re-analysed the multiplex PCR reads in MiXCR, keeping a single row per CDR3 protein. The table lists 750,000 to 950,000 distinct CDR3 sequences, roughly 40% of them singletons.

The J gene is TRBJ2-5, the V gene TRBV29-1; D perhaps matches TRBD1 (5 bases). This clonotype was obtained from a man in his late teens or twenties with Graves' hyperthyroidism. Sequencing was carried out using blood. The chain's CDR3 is CSALDSQETQYF. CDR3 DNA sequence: TGCAGCGCCCTCGACAGCCAAGAGACCCAGTACTTC.